This T cell receptor beta chain was sequenced during a study of blood T cell repertoires in COVID-19. Authors' methods: Amplification from reference gene primers served as the basis for estimated nucleated cell counts. Clones were sequenced by immunoSEQ multiplex PCR, and TCRdb holds only the in-frame ones, with some missing. V, J and clone size are those of that table, while D and trimming were read from the DNA. In the table there are 200,000 to 300,000 clones, around 84% of which are singletons. The V segment lost 0 bases and the J segment 10 bases; nucleotides outside the gene matches: 6. This CDR3 spans 15 amino acids. The germline gives CDR1 MGHRA, CDR2 YSYEKL.

Sequences were obtained from peripheral blood. This receptor was taken from a woman aged 60 to 75 with COVID-19, enrolled during active disease. The chain has TRBV4-1 and TRBJ2-1, with 10 bases aligning to TRBD2. The chain's CDR3 is CASSQDAPSGREQFF. The DNA for the CDR3 is TGCGCCAGCAGCCAAGATGCCCCTAGCGGGAGAGAGCAGTTCTTC.